This T cell receptor (beta chain) was recovered during a study of OX40 agonist ivuxolimab in advanced cancers. Study in general: Ivuxolimab is an agonistic anti-OX40 (CD134) antibody, and patients were treated with it. Patients were around 83% male with ages about 23 to 80, mean approximately 58. General observations from the study: In a subset of nonresponders, normalized T-cell clonal expansion was also low.

Assay: immunoSEQ multiplex PCR; the TCRdb copy retains only in-frame clones and omits some. Seen here are some 90,000 clones, approximately 89% observed once, and the top ten hold about 4%. Trimming took 6 bases from V and 1 from J; bases not matched to a gene: 1. Per germline, CDR1 LNHDA and CDR2 SQIVND (reference sequence). The CDR3 consists of 14 residues. Comment on this clone: Its specificity is unknown.

The V gene is TRBV19, the J gene TRBJ2-3; 10 bases match TRBD2. The sequence was collected from an adult with an advanced solid tumor such as melanoma, head and neck, liver or kidney cancer. Source: CD4+ or CD8+ T cells sorted from blood, taken in a trial of the OX40 agonist ivuxolimab. CDR3 sequence (DNA): TGTGCCAGTAGGCTAGCGGGGGGCACAGATACGCAGTATTTT. Translated: CASRLAGGTDTQYF.